A single T cell receptor (beta chain) is shown here with its context. The antigen is not known. The CDR3 spans 16 residues. Germline V gene lookup returns CDR1 SNHLY and CDR2 FYNNEI. Trimming took 8 bases from V and 3 from J; bases not matched to a gene: 12. These data are taken from a study of identical twins. Study-wide findings and caveats: These conclusions were based on statistical analysis (cross-sectional, not following the same donors). In beta out-of-frame sequences, the excess sharing between twins was weaker. With abundant cord blood beta clonotypes, insertions were fewer; memory repertoires showed no such pattern.

TCRdb independently ran MiXCR on the 5' RACE reads; one entry per CDR3 protein. Counted here are a few hundred thousand distinct CDR3 sequences, approximately 8% occurring once; the ten biggest clones make up less than 2.5%. Every one of the donors was a healthy Caucasian. In addition, the sample was reused for a study of yellow fever vaccine responses in identical twins.

The receptor's source is a woman between 18 and 30 years old in good health. The V call is TRBV2, the J call TRBJ2-1, with TRBD1 identical over 8 bases. Sequences were obtained from memory (CD45RO+) T cells sorted from blood. The CDR3 coding sequence is TGTGCCAGCCCTCCCCCAGAGACAGGGGTCTACAATGAGCAGTTCTTC. This translates into CASPPPETGVYNEQFF.